What follows is one TCR beta chain and its context. The sample comes from a study of control samples from healthy donors and cancer patients. Libraries were prepared by immunoSEQ multiplex PCR; TCRdb keeps only in-frame clonotypes and omits some of them. This table has approximately 190,000 clones, about 91% appearing once. From germline, CDR1 is MNHEY and CDR2 SVGAGI. This CDR3 is built from 16 residues. The ends lost 4 bases at V and 1 base at J; junction bases unmatched: 6. The clonotype originates from a man in his thirties or forties in good health. The sequenced sample consisted of blood. The rearrangement uses TRBV6-5 and TRBJ2-2; 7 bases align to TRBD1. In DNA form, the CDR3 reads TGTGCCAGCAGTTCCTTCTACAGGGGGAACACCGGGGAGCTGTTTTTT. This gives the protein CASSSFYRGNTGELFF.